This T cell receptor (beta chain) was documented in a study of blood T cell repertoires in COVID-19. The germline CDR1 and CDR2 sequences are SGHTA and FQGTGA. V lost 5 bases and J lost 2; bases outside the gene matches: 4. The CDR3 spans 14 residues. The repertoire was sequenced with immunoSEQ multiplex PCR; TCRdb's copy has only in-frame clones and lacks some. The repertoire includes tens of thousands of clones, over 75% of them detected once, and about a third sits in the top ten. This chain uses TRBV7-3 with TRBJ1-2; 8 bases fit TRBD1. The sequencing sample was made of peripheral blood. This TCR derives from an elderly woman with COVID-19, enrolled during active disease. The CDR3 region is CASSLRQGNYGYTF. The DNA of the CDR3 is TGTGCCAGCAGCCTGCGACAGGGGAACTATGGCTACACCTTC.